This T cell receptor beta chain was documented in a study of blood T cells in healthy people across ages. Points from the study as a whole: Per million T cells, the diversity of TCR beta decreased roughly linearly as age advanced. Both naive CD4+ cell counts and diversity were greater in long-lived donors than in aged donors.

About this clonotype itself: Its antigen is as yet unknown.

Then a second PCR, running roughly 7 to 11 cycles, was carried out with a sample-barcoded 5' primer and a J-beta primer mix. Each single sample gave us at least 2.5 million CDR3-containing paired-end reads. Each CDR3 protein is one row after TCRdb ran MiXCR on the 5' RACE reads. Among roughly 700,000 distinct CDR3 sequences, about 32% were seen once, and the ten largest hold roughly 14%. This CDR3 is built from 15 residues. V was pared by 0 bases and J by 4 bases, with 4 bases of the junction left unmatched. The germline gives CDR1 SGHDT, CDR2 YYEEEE. The source is a woman of 80 years or more in good health. The chain has TRBV5-6 and TRBJ1-1; 9 nucleotides line up with TRBD1. Sequencing was performed on blood. The CDR3 reads CASSLGDRVGTEAFF. In DNA, the CDR3 is TGTGCCAGCAGCTTGGGGGACAGGGTGGGCACTGAAGCTTTCTTT.